This TCR beta chain was obtained from a study of T cell repertoires in cytomegalovirus infection. Study-level background: Both CMV infection and a matching HLA type were indicated by public TCR beta signatures. General study results and limits: Ex vivo responses were dominated by HLA-C-restricted CMV-specific TCR beta clonotypes. Totalled public TCR beta family frequency picked out people who carried CMV plus the relevant HLA.

About this clonotype: The antigen is not known.

This CDR3 has 15 amino acids. The V and J ends lost 0 bases and 4 bases respectively, with 13 bases between them. The germline gives CDR1 DFQATT, CDR2 SNEGSKA (reference sequence). MiXCR, run by TCRdb on the reads, gives a single entry per CDR3 protein. The repertoire includes 300,000 or so distinct CDR3 sequences, roughly a tenth of them detected once, and more than 2.5% sits in the top ten. The chain carries TRBV20-1 and TRBJ1-5, with D maybe TRBD1 (5 bases). The sequencing input was PBMCs. The clonotype originates from a human donor in good health (CMV status not recorded). Some clones in this sample may be carry-over from other donors' samples. In DNA, the CDR3 is TGCAGTGCTAGAGATTTCGGGACTCAGAATCAGCCCCAGCATTTT. Translated: CSARDFGTQNQPQHF.